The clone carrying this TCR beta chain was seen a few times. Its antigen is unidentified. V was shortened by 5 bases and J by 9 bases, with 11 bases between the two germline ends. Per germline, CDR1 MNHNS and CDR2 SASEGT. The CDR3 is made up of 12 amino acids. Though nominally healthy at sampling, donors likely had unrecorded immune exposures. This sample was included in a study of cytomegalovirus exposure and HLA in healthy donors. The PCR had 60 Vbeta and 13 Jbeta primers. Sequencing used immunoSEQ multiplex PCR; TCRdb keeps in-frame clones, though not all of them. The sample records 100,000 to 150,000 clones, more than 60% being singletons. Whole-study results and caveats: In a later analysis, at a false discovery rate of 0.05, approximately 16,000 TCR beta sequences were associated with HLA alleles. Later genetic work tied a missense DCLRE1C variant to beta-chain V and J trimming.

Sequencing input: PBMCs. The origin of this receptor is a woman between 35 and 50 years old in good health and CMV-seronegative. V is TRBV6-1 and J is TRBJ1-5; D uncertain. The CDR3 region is CASSRVPRPQHF. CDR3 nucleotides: TGTGCCAGCAGTCGGGTTCCCCGGCCCCAGCATTTT.